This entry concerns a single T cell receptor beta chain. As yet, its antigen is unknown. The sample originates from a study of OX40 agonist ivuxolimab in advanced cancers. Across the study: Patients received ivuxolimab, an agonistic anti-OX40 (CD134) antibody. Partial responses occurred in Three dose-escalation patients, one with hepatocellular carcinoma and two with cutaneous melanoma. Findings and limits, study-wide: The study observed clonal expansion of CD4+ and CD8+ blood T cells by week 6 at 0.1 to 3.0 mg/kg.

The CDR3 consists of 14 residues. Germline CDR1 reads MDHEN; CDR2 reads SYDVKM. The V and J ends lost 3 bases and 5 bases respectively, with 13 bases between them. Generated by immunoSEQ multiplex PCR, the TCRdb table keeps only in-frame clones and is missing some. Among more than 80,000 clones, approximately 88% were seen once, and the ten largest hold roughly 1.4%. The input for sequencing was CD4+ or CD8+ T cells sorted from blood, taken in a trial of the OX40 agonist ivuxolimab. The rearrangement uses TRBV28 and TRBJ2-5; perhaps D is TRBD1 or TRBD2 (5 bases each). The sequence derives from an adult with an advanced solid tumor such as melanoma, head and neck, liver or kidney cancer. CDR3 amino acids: CASSLGVLEETQYF. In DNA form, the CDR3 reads TGTGCCAGCAGTTTGGGGGTTTTGGAGGAGACCCAGTACTTC.